A selection of T cell receptor beta chains follows, all from one sample in a study of blood T cells in healthy people across ages. TCRdb reprocessed the 5' RACE reads via MiXCR and lists one record per CDR3 protein. The table includes about 830,000 distinct CDR3 sequences, over 45% detected once. Sequenced: blood. These receptors all stem from a young man in good health. Each CDR3 is given with its conserved first and last residue. The D gene is left open where the match is weak. Clone size is not always given. Where it is, it says once, few, many or a class for expanded clones.

V: TRBV4-3; size: NA; D: NA; J: TRBJ2-5; DNA: TGCGCCAGCAGCCAATTCCTAGCTTTGGAGACCCAGTACTTC; CDR3: CASSQFLALETQYF
V: TRBV5-1; size: few; D: TRBD1; J: TRBJ2-1; DNA: TGCGCCAGCAGCTTGCGACAGGGGGATAGTGAGCAGTTCTTC; CDR3: CASSLRQGDSEQFF
V: TRBV20-1; size: NA; D: NA; J: TRBJ2-5; DNA: TGCAGTGCCAGACCTGTACAGGGAGCGAAAGAGACCCAGTACTTC; CDR3: CSARPVQGAKETQYF
V: TRBV3-1; size: NA; D: NA; J: TRBJ1-1; DNA: TGTGCCAGCAGCCAGATTGTGAACACTGAAGCTTTCTTT; CDR3: CASSQIVNTEAFF
V: TRBV12-3/TRBV12-4; size: NA; D: TRBD1; J: TRBJ2-6; DNA: TGTGCCAGCAGTTTTATTACAGGGGGCTCCTCTGGGGCCAACGTCCTGACTTTC; CDR3: CASSFITGGSSGANVLTF
V: TRBV6-6; size: NA; D: NA; J: TRBJ1-2; DNA: TGTGCCAGCAGTTACCAGGACGGAGGGGAAGGCTACACCTTC; CDR3: CASSYQDGGEGYTF
V: TRBV2; size: NA; D: NA; J: TRBJ2-7; DNA: TGTGCCAGCAGAAGACATGGGGAAGACGAGCAGTACTTC; CDR3: CASRRHGEDEQYF
V: TRBV6-1; size: once; D: NA; J: TRBJ1-6; DNA: TGTGCCGGCACTCGGGACCCTAATTCACCCCTCCACTTT; CDR3: CAGTRDPNSPLHF
V: TRBV6-2/TRBV6-3; size: NA; D: NA; J: TRBJ2-1; DNA: TGTGCCAGCCTGGAGAGTGGCTCGCGTGCCAATGAGCAGTTCTTC; CDR3: CASLESGSRANEQFF
V: TRBV28; size: NA; D: NA; J: TRBJ1-2; DNA: TGTGCCAGCATTCCGGCGGGGCAGGGCTATGGCTACACCTTC; CDR3: CASIPAGQGYGYTF
V: TRBV18; size: NA; D: TRBD2; J: TRBJ2-1; DNA: TGTGCCAGCTCGCGACTAGCGGGAGTGGGTCCCCATGAGCAGTTCTTC; CDR3: CASSRLAGVGPHEQFF
V: TRBV4-3; size: NA; D: NA; J: TRBJ2-1; DNA: TGCGCCAGCAGCCAAGAGAGGTGGGTGTGGGCTGAGCAGTTCTTC; CDR3: CASSQERWVWAEQFF
V: TRBV5-1; size: NA; D: NA; J: TRBJ2-1; DNA: TGCGCCAGCAGCTTGGCGGTAGCCGACAATGAGCAGTTCTTC; CDR3: CASSLAVADNEQFF
V: TRBV7-9; size: once; D: TRBD1; J: TRBJ1-5; DNA: TGTGCCAGCAGCTTAGATGCAGGGGGCGGTCAGCCCCAGCATTTT; CDR3: CASSLDAGGGQPQHF
V: TRBV18; size: NA; D: NA; J: TRBJ2-5; DNA: TGTGCCAGCTCACCAAGTCGAGGGTCCCAGTACTTC; CDR3: CASSPSRGSQYF
V: TRBV20-1; size: NA; D: NA; J: TRBJ1-4; DNA: TGCAGTGCTAGCCCGGGCAATAATGAAAAACTGTTTTTT; CDR3: CSASPGNNEKLFF
V: TRBV3-1; size: NA; D: NA; J: TRBJ2-5; DNA: TGTGCCAGCAGCCAAGCATTCGAAGAGACCCAGTACTTC; CDR3: CASSQAFEETQYF
V: TRBV7-2; size: NA; D: NA; J: TRBJ1-1; DNA: TGTGCCAGCAGTTTATACCAGGGCACTGAAGCTTTCTTT; CDR3: CASSLYQGTEAFF
V: TRBV20-1; size: NA; D: NA; J: TRBJ2-5; DNA: TGCAGTGCTAGGTTTGGAGAGACCCAGTACTTC; CDR3: CSARFGETQYF